These 7 T cell receptor beta chains were sequenced from one sample in a study of early stage breast cancer tumors. Here immunoSEQ multiplex PCR was the method, and the copy in TCRdb shows in-frame clones only, minus some. The sample has about 34,000 clones, just under 75% seen once; the top ten hold 10%. Specimen: breast tumor tissue. The receptors were gathered from a person aged 25-39 years with breast cancer.

V is TRBV21-1 and J is TRBJ2-7; the table assigns TRBD1, which was not confirmed against the DNA. TRBV21-1 is shown as a pseudogene. This CDR3 comprises 17 residues. DNA of the CDR3: TGTGCCAGCAGCAAACCTCCAGACAGGGGCCGGACCTACGAGCAGTACTTC. This encodes CASSKPPDRGRTYEQYF.

Only a few counts were recorded for this clone. This sequence joins TRBV5-6 and TRBJ2-5; TRBD1 is a possible D gene (5 bases). Trimming stripped 0 bases from V and 4 bases from J, with 10 bases between. The germline gives CDR1 SGHDT, CDR2 YYEEEE. The CDR3 is made up of 14 amino acids. DNA for the CDR3: TGTGCCAGCAGCTTGGCAGGGTGGGGAGAGACCCAGTACTTC. This translates into CASSLAGWGETQYF.

The chain employs TRBV11-1 and TRBJ1-1; D ambiguous. The CDR3 runs to 13 residues. Trimming took 3 bases from V and 0 from J, leaving 5 bases between them. Germline CDR1 SGHAT, CDR2 FQDESV (reference sequence). CDR3 loop: CASSFYVNTEAFF. CDR3 DNA: TGTGCCAGCAGCTTCTATGTGAACACTGAAGCTTTCTTT.

The chain joins TRBV21-1 to TRBJ2-2; no DNA check was done on the table's D call, TRBD2. TRBV21-1 is a documented pseudogene. The CDR3 has 20 residues. The CDR3 reads CASSIQTSGREHGNTGELFF. In DNA form, the CDR3 reads TGTGCCAGCAGCATTCAAACTAGCGGGAGGGAACATGGGAACACCGGGGAGCTGTTTTTT.

This clone occurred once. The V gene is TRBV25-1, the J gene TRBJ1-5; D is unclear. Germline CDR1 is MGHDK and CDR2 is SYGVNS. Between the trimmed V and J ends, which lost 1 base and 4 bases, there was a span of 11 bases. This CDR3 is built from 15 residues. The CDR3 protein is CASSESGLGNQPQHF. The CDR3 nucleotides read TGTGCCAGCAGTGAATCGGGATTGGGGAATCAGCCCCAGCATTTT.

This clone was detected once. The chain joins TRBV29-1 to TRBJ1-1, with TRBD1 identical over 8 bases. Looked up from germline, CDR1 is SQVTM and CDR2 is ANQGSEA. The ends lost 4 bases at V and 7 bases at J; junction bases unmatched: 5. This CDR3 is built from 12 residues. The CDR3 DNA sequence: TGCAGCGTTGCCCAGACAGGGGTTGAAGCTTTCTTT. It codes for CSVAQTGVEAFF.

The chain combines TRBV7-8 with TRBJ2-7; 10 bases are a match to TRBD1. The CDR3 consists of 16 residues. V was clipped by 3 bases and J by 5 bases; unmatched bases: 10. CDR1 and CDR2 from the germline V gene are SGHVS and FQNEAQ. CDR3 in amino acids: CASSFPPTGGYDEQYF. In DNA form, the CDR3 reads TGTGCCAGCAGCTTTCCTCCGACAGGGGGCTACGACGAGCAGTACTTC.